This is a list of T cell receptor beta chains from one sample in a study of PD-L1 blockade in urothelial cancer. Assay: immunoSEQ multiplex PCR; the TCRdb copy retains only in-frame clones and omits some. The table shows about 76,000 clones, with 75% to 95% occurring only once. Sequenced here: PBMCs, sampled around atezolizumab (anti-PD-L1) treatment. Every receptor here comes from a woman aged 80 or over with urothelial cancer. CDR3s include the opening cysteine and the closing phenylalanine or tryptophan. D genes are given only for firm matches. Clone sizes are given selectively: once, few, many, or a class where the clone is expanded.

j_call: TRBJ2-3; clone_size: once; v_call: TRBV5-1; d_call: -; cdr3_nt: TGCGCCAGCAGCTTGGGGCCAGGGGCTGGAGATACGCAGTATTTT; cdr3_aa: CASSLGPGAGDTQYF
j_call: TRBJ1-4; clone_size: -; v_call: TRBV10-3; d_call: TRBD1; cdr3_nt: TGTGCCACCCGGTTGGGGACAGGGGGCTCTTTTGAAAAACTGTTTTTT; cdr3_aa: CATRLGTGGSFEKLFF
j_call: TRBJ2-5; clone_size: -; v_call: TRBV28; d_call: -; cdr3_nt: TGTGCCAGCAGTTTAGTCAGCCAAGAGACCCAGTACTTC; cdr3_aa: CASSLVSQETQYF
j_call: TRBJ2-7; clone_size: -; v_call: TRBV5-1; d_call: -; cdr3_nt: TGCGCCAGCAGGCAAAGGGGGAGCTCCTACGAGCAGTACTTC; cdr3_aa: CASRQRGSSYEQYF
j_call: TRBJ2-5; clone_size: -; v_call: TRBV18; d_call: -; cdr3_nt: TGTGCCAGCTCACCAAAGAGGTCTGAAGAGACCCAGTACTTC; cdr3_aa: CASSPKRSEETQYF
j_call: TRBJ2-1; clone_size: -; v_call: TRBV28; d_call: TRBD2; cdr3_nt: TGTGCCAGCAGCCTTACCGGGACTAGCGGGAGGGTAGAGCAGTTCTTC; cdr3_aa: CASSLTGTSGRVEQFF
j_call: TRBJ1-1; clone_size: few; v_call: TRBV6-1; d_call: -; cdr3_nt: TGTGCCAGCAGTGAAGGGTGGCTTGAAGCTTTCTTT; cdr3_aa: CASSEGWLEAFF
j_call: TRBJ1-2; clone_size: -; v_call: TRBV30; d_call: TRBD1; cdr3_nt: TGTGCCTGGTCGGGACAGGGGGCTTTTGGCTATGGCTACACCTTC; cdr3_aa: CAWSGQGAFGYGYTF
j_call: TRBJ2-5; clone_size: -; v_call: TRBV15; d_call: -; cdr3_nt: TGTGCCACCAGCAGAGTAGGGGAAGTAGGGAAGGAGACCCAGTACTTC; cdr3_aa: CATSRVGEVGKETQYF
j_call: TRBJ2-7; clone_size: -; v_call: TRBV6-1; d_call: -; cdr3_nt: TGTGCCAGCAGTCCCCGAATAGCGACCTCCTACGAGCAGTACTTC; cdr3_aa: CASSPRIATSYEQYF
j_call: TRBJ2-2; clone_size: -; v_call: TRBV14; d_call: TRBD1; cdr3_nt: TGTGCCAGCAGCCAGCACTTCGGACAGGGAGTCACCGGGGAGCTGTTTTTT; cdr3_aa: CASSQHFGQGVTGELFF
j_call: TRBJ2-1; clone_size: -; v_call: TRBV18; d_call: TRBD2; cdr3_nt: TGTGCCAGCTCACCACGAGGGGGACTAGCGGGAGAGGGTGAGCAGTTCTTC; cdr3_aa: CASSPRGGLAGEGEQFF
j_call: TRBJ1-5; clone_size: -; v_call: TRBV18; d_call: TRBD1; cdr3_nt: TGTGCCAGCTCACCAAATCAGGGACAGGGGGCTCAGCCCCAGCATTTT; cdr3_aa: CASSPNQGQGAQPQHF
j_call: TRBJ1-2; clone_size: few; v_call: TRBV10-1; d_call: -; cdr3_nt: TGCGCCAGCAGCCCCGGACAAGAGGGCTACACCTTC; cdr3_aa: CASSPGQEGYTF
j_call: TRBJ2-3; clone_size: -; v_call: TRBV6-1; d_call: -; cdr3_nt: TGTGCCAGCAGAATATCTACTAGCACAGATACGCAGTATTTT; cdr3_aa: CASRISTSTDTQYF
j_call: TRBJ2-7; clone_size: -; v_call: TRBV28; d_call: TRBD1; cdr3_nt: TGTGCCAGCAGTCCTGACAGGGCTCAGTACTTC; cdr3_aa: CASSPDRAQYF
j_call: TRBJ1-5; clone_size: -; v_call: TRBV18; d_call: TRBD1; cdr3_nt: TGTGCCAGCTCACCAGAAGGACAGGGCTATCAGCCCCAGCATTTT; cdr3_aa: CASSPEGQGYQPQHF
j_call: TRBJ1-2; clone_size: once; v_call: TRBV10-3; d_call: TRBD1; cdr3_nt: TGTGCCATCAGTGAGGGACAGGGAAATGGCTACACCTTC; cdr3_aa: CAISEGQGNGYTF
j_call: TRBJ2-1; clone_size: -; v_call: TRBV18; d_call: TRBD1; cdr3_nt: TGTGCCAGCTCGCCGGGACAGGGGACCGATGAGCAGTTCTTC; cdr3_aa: CASSPGQGTDEQFF
j_call: TRBJ2-1; clone_size: -; v_call: TRBV14; d_call: -; cdr3_nt: TGTGCCAGCACTACAGGGGCGGGAAATGAGCAGTTCTTC; cdr3_aa: CASTTGAGNEQFF
j_call: TRBJ1-1; clone_size: -; v_call: TRBV2; d_call: -; cdr3_nt: TGTGCCACCCGATCCGGGATGGAGAACACTGAAGCTTTCTTT; cdr3_aa: CATRSGMENTEAFF
j_call: TRBJ2-7; clone_size: -; v_call: TRBV4-2; d_call: -; cdr3_nt: TGTGCCAGTCGGGGGGCGGGAAAGTCGGGGGAGCAGTACTTC; cdr3_aa: CASRGAGKSGEQYF
j_call: TRBJ1-2; clone_size: once; v_call: TRBV5-1; d_call: -; cdr3_nt: TGCGCCAGCAGCTTGGCCGGCGCCTCGGGTGGCTACACCTTC; cdr3_aa: CASSLAGASGGYTF
j_call: TRBJ2-5; clone_size: -; v_call: TRBV29-1; d_call: TRBD1; cdr3_nt: TGCAGCGTTGGGGACAGGCCCGGGGGGACCCAGTACTTC; cdr3_aa: CSVGDRPGGTQYF
j_call: TRBJ2-3; clone_size: once; v_call: TRBV9; d_call: -; cdr3_nt: TGTGCCAGCAGCCTTAATAGCGTAAGCACAGATACGCAGTATTTT; cdr3_aa: CASSLNSVSTDTQYF
j_call: TRBJ2-5; clone_size: once; v_call: TRBV11-2; d_call: -; cdr3_nt: TGTGCCAGCAGCTTAGGCGGGGCCACTCAAGAGACCCAGTACTTC; cdr3_aa: CASSLGGATQETQYF
j_call: TRBJ1-5; clone_size: -; v_call: TRBV28; d_call: TRBD1; cdr3_nt: TGTGCCAGCAGGGGGACAGGGCTTCAGCCCCAGCATTTT; cdr3_aa: CASRGTGLQPQHF
j_call: TRBJ1-2; clone_size: once; v_call: TRBV28; d_call: TRBD1; cdr3_nt: TGTGCCAGCAGTTTATCCCACGGGACAGGGGGTCAAGGCTACACCTTC; cdr3_aa: CASSLSHGTGGQGYTF
j_call: TRBJ2-1; clone_size: -; v_call: TRBV27; d_call: TRBD1; cdr3_nt: TGTGCCAGCAGTTTAGGACGACGAGGGACAGAAGGATACAATGAGCAGTTCTTC; cdr3_aa: CASSLGRRGTEGYNEQFF
j_call: TRBJ1-2; clone_size: -; v_call: TRBV27; d_call: -; cdr3_nt: TGTGCCAGCAGTCACGACAGCGCCTATGGCTACACCTTC; cdr3_aa: CASSHDSAYGYTF
j_call: TRBJ1-2; clone_size: -; v_call: TRBV27; d_call: TRBD1; cdr3_nt: TGTGCCAGCAAATGGGACAGGAAATCGGAAGGCTACACCTTC; cdr3_aa: CASKWDRKSEGYTF
j_call: TRBJ2-7; clone_size: -; v_call: TRBV18; d_call: TRBD1; cdr3_nt: TGTGCCAGCTCATCTTGGACAGGGTGGGAGCAGTACTTC; cdr3_aa: CASSSWTGWEQYF
j_call: TRBJ1-3; clone_size: -; v_call: TRBV7-8; d_call: -; cdr3_nt: TGTGCCAGCAGCTTCCCTTCTGGAAACACCATATATTTT; cdr3_aa: CASSFPSGNTIYF
j_call: TRBJ1-5; clone_size: -; v_call: TRBV7-8; d_call: -; cdr3_nt: TGTGCCAGCAGCTTAGAAGGGGCGAGCAATCAGCCCCAGCATTTT; cdr3_aa: CASSLEGASNQPQHF
j_call: TRBJ2-1; clone_size: -; v_call: TRBV5-6; d_call: -; cdr3_nt: TGTGCCAGCAGCTTCGGAGGGGTAGGCTACAATGAGCAGTTCTTC; cdr3_aa: CASSFGGVGYNEQFF
j_call: TRBJ1-1; clone_size: -; v_call: TRBV15; d_call: -; cdr3_nt: TGTGCCACCAGCAGAGTTAGGACAGCGAACACTGAAGCTTTCTTT; cdr3_aa: CATSRVRTANTEAFF
j_call: TRBJ2-1; clone_size: -; v_call: TRBV19; d_call: TRBD2; cdr3_nt: TGTGCCAGTAGTATCCCCGGGACTAGCGACCCCAATGAGCAGTTCTTC; cdr3_aa: CASSIPGTSDPNEQFF
j_call: TRBJ2-7; clone_size: -; v_call: TRBV7-2; d_call: TRBD1; cdr3_nt: TGTGCCAGCAGCGGAAAAAGGGACAGGTATCCCTACGAGCAGTACTTC; cdr3_aa: CASSGKRDRYPYEQYF
j_call: TRBJ2-2; clone_size: -; v_call: TRBV5-1; d_call: TRBD2; cdr3_nt: TGCGCCAGCAGCAAGACTTCAGCGGGAGTTAACACCGGGGAGCTGTTTTTT; cdr3_aa: CASSKTSAGVNTGELFF
j_call: TRBJ2-3; clone_size: -; v_call: TRBV18; d_call: TRBD2; cdr3_nt: TGTGCCAGCTCACCAGTCCTAGCGGGAGCCGATACGCAGTATTTT; cdr3_aa: CASSPVLAGADTQYF
j_call: TRBJ2-7; clone_size: -; v_call: TRBV6-5; d_call: TRBD1; cdr3_nt: TGTGCCAGCAGTTATGGGACAGGGGTCTACGAGCAGTACTTC; cdr3_aa: CASSYGTGVYEQYF
j_call: TRBJ2-1; clone_size: -; v_call: TRBV30; d_call: -; cdr3_nt: TGTGCCTGGAGTAAACCCACGGACTGGAGCACCTACAATGAGCAGTTCTTC; cdr3_aa: CAWSKPTDWSTYNEQFF
j_call: TRBJ1-3; clone_size: -; v_call: TRBV5-4; d_call: TRBD1; cdr3_nt: TGTGCCAGCAGCTCCGTCCCGACAGGGGATGGCGGAAACACCATATATTTT; cdr3_aa: CASSSVPTGDGGNTIYF
j_call: TRBJ1-5; clone_size: once; v_call: TRBV5-1; d_call: -; cdr3_nt: TGCGCCAGCAGCGCGGGAGATCATAGCAATCAGCCCCAGCATTTT; cdr3_aa: CASSAGDHSNQPQHF
j_call: TRBJ2-7; clone_size: few; v_call: TRBV6-6; d_call: TRBD1; cdr3_nt: TGTGCCAGCAGTAAGGACAGGGCGATCAACGAGCAGTACTTC; cdr3_aa: CASSKDRAINEQYF
j_call: TRBJ2-2; clone_size: -; v_call: TRBV5-4; d_call: TRBD2; cdr3_nt: TGTGCCAGCAGCACCTCTAGCGGTGCGAACACCGGGGAGCTGTTTTTT; cdr3_aa: CASSTSSGANTGELFF
j_call: TRBJ2-7; clone_size: -; v_call: TRBV2; d_call: -; cdr3_nt: TGTGCCAGCGGGGGGACAGCGAACTACGAGCAGTACTTC; cdr3_aa: CASGGTANYEQYF
j_call: TRBJ1-5; clone_size: -; v_call: TRBV7-2; d_call: -; cdr3_nt: TGTGCCAGCAGCTCGCAGGGTAGGGATCAGCCCCAGCATTTT; cdr3_aa: CASSSQGRDQPQHF
j_call: TRBJ1-2; clone_size: -; v_call: TRBV4-2; d_call: -; cdr3_nt: TGTGCCAGCAGCCAAGATAGCGGTGATAACTATGGCTACACCTTC; cdr3_aa: CASSQDSGDNYGYTF
j_call: TRBJ1-4; clone_size: once; v_call: TRBV11-2; d_call: -; cdr3_nt: TGTGCCAGCAGCTTAGGCGGGGGGCGGCCATCTAATGAAAAACTGTTTTTT; cdr3_aa: CASSLGGGRPSNEKLFF
j_call: TRBJ2-3; clone_size: few; v_call: TRBV7-2; d_call: TRBD2; cdr3_nt: TGTGCCAGCAGCTTAGCGGGAGGGCCCCCAGATACGCAGTATTTT; cdr3_aa: CASSLAGGPPDTQYF